The clone carrying this T cell receptor beta chain was recorded at least ten times. Its antigen is unknown. This record comes from a study of identical twins. Findings of the study overall: Within beta out-of-frame sequences, the excess sharing observed between twins was weaker. The study found that models underestimated out-of-frame TCR alpha sharing in monozygotic twins.

Addition of a universal primer site occurred through template switching, and cDNA carried unique molecular identifiers. TCRdb reprocessed the 5' RACE reads via MiXCR and lists one record per CDR3 protein. The sample comprises 750,000 to 950,000 distinct CDR3 sequences, approximately 13% of which are singletons, and about 1.5% rests with the top ten. Germline V gives CDR1 SGHDN, CDR2 FVKESK. V trimming: 3 bases; J trimming: 3 bases; junction bases outside the gene matches: 5. The CDR3 contains 14 residues. The sample was also reused in another study, on yellow fever vaccine responses in identical twins.

The origin of this receptor is a woman between 18 and 29 years old in good health. Material: PBMCs. The chain carries TRBV14 and TRBJ2-7; 7 nucleotides align to TRBD1. CDR3 in amino acids: CASSHWDRIYEQYF. In DNA, the CDR3 is TGTGCCAGCAGCCACTGGGACAGAATCTACGAGCAGTACTTC.